Shown below are 23 T cell receptor beta chains from a single sample sequenced in a study of T cells in Graves' hyperthyroidism and ophthalmopathy. TCR beta CDR3 regions were amplified from RNA transcripts. The HTBI set primed first-round TCR CDR3 RT-PCR. TCRdb recomputed calls from the multiplex PCR reads with MiXCR, one row per CDR3 protein. The sample yields about 570,000 distinct CDR3 sequences, around 15% seen once. The sample was blood. Source of these receptors: a woman aged 40 to 49 with Graves' hyperthyroidism.

This clonotype was recorded many times. CDR3 bases: TGTGCCAGCAGGTTCCAGGACAGCGCTTCCCTGGGAGCTTTCTTT. It is translated as CASRFQDSASLGAFF. This chain connects TRBV6-1 to TRBJ1-1; possibly TRBD1 for D (6 bases). The CDR3 consists of 15 residues. V shed 6 bases and J shed 10 bases, with 24 bases lying between them. Germline assignment: CDR1 MNHNS and CDR2 SASEGT.

Concerning this clonotype itself: This sequence may be a read error, since a much larger clone differs from it by one base. The chain joins TRBV12-3 or TRBV12-4 to TRBJ2-7, with 9 bases that match TRBD2. The CDR3 is made up of 14 amino acids. V shed 6 bases, J shed 3 bases, and the junction held 6 bases outside the gene matches. The CDR3 spells CASSRLAEGYEQYF. The CDR3 bases are TGTGCCAGCAGCCGACTAGCGGAAGGCTACGAGCAGTACTTC.

This clonotype turned up a few times. This chain links TRBV12-3 or TRBV12-4 with TRBJ2-1; TRBD2 matches 8 bases. CDR3 length: 14 amino acids. V was pared by 5 bases and J by 4 bases, with 4 bases of the junction left unmatched. The CDR3 region has the DNA TGTGCCAGCAGTAGCGGGAGCGTGTACAATGAGCAGTTCTTC. It yields the protein CASSSGSVYNEQFF.

This chain uses TRBV6-1 with TRBJ1-5; D not certain. CDR1 is MNHNS and CDR2 is SASEGT in the germline V gene. This CDR3 has 13 residues. V was clipped by 7 bases and J by 0 bases, with 7 bases between them. The CDR3 bases are TGTGCCAGCAATGATTATAGCAATCAGCCCCAGCATTTT. It specifies CASNDYSNQPQHF.

The chain joins TRBV9 to TRBJ1-1, with D perhaps TRBD1 (5 bases). This CDR3 contains 15 residues. Deletions cut 3 bases from V and 3 bases from J, with 15 bases between. The germline V gene has CDR1 SGDLS and CDR2 YYNGEE. The CDR3 DNA reads as TGTGCCAGCAGCGGATACGACAGCAGGGACACTGAAGCTTTCTTT. Translation gives CASSGYDSRDTEAFF.

At least ten counts were recorded for this clonotype. The chain couples TRBV20-1 to TRBJ1-2; D unresolved. From germline, CDR1 is DFQATT and CDR2 SNEGSKA (reference sequence). The CDR3 is 15 residues long. V was shortened by 2 bases and J by 1 base, with 14 bases between the two germline ends. The CDR3 nucleotides are TGCAGTGCTAGACCCGCCTCCGGGGATAACTATGGCTACACCTTC. Translating it yields CSARPASGDNYGYTF.

This clonotype has just a few counts. Possible read error: a much larger clone is one base away. The J gene is TRBJ2-7, the V gene TRBV28, with TRBD1 identical over 7 bases. The CDR3 contains 14 residues. Germline V gene sequence: CDR1 MDHEN, CDR2 SYDVKM. This CDR3 is CAGSRGQVGYEQYF. In DNA form, the CDR3 reads TGTGCCGGCAGCCGTGGACAGGTCGGTTACGAGCAGTACTTC. Looking up the rest from reference TRBV28 and TRBJ2-7 gives the full variable domain: DVKVTQSSRYLVKRTGEKVFLECVQDMDHENMFWYRQDPGLGLRLIYFSYDVKMKEKGDIPEGYSVSREKKERFSLILESASTNQTSMYLCAGSRGQVGYEQYFGPGTRLTVT.

The V gene is TRBV30, the J gene TRBJ2-2; D is uncertain. Germline values: CDR1 GTSNPN, CDR2 SVGIG (reference sequence). V was trimmed by 5 bases and J by 6 bases, leaving 7 bases between them. The CDR3 length is 11 residues. For the CDR3, the DNA is TGTGCCTGGGGCCCAGCCGGGGAGCTGTTTTTT. This sequence encodes CAWGPAGELFF.

This sequence joins TRBV11-2 and TRBJ2-2; 7 bases map to TRBD1. CDR1 is SGHAT, CDR2 FQNNGV, per germline. The CDR3 runs 16 residues. V lost 1 base to trimming and J lost 4 bases; unmatched junction nucleotides: 6. CDR3 in amino acids: CASSLGKGAVTGELFF. In DNA, the CDR3 is TGTGCCAGCAGCTTAGGCAAGGGGGCCGTCACCGGGGAGCTGTTTTTT.

This chain uses TRBV19 with TRBJ1-5; 7 bases line up with TRBD1. Germline V gene lookup returns CDR1 LNHDA and CDR2 SQIVND (reference sequence). J was trimmed by 1 base and V by 8 bases; bases with no gene match: 5. The CDR3 sequence is 14 residues long. CDR3 in DNA: TGTGCCAGTGAGGAGGGGGCAAGCAATCAGCCCCAGCATTTT. As protein: CASEEGASNQPQHF.

This clonotype was picked up many times. The CDR3 DNA reads as TGCAGTGCTAGAGACGTTGACAGGGTCGACGGCTACACCTTC. Encoded protein: CSARDVDRVDGYTF. The chain links TRBV20-1 to TRBJ1-2, with 7 nucleotides matching TRBD1. There are 14 residues in the CDR3. V was pared by 0 bases and J by 8 bases, with 9 bases of the junction left unmatched. From germline, CDR1 is DFQATT and CDR2 SNEGSKA (reference sequence).

As for this clonotype: A clone one base away is much larger, so this may be a read error. The chain recombines TRBV20-1 with TRBJ2-7; D perhaps matches TRBD2 (6 bases). The CDR3 sequence is 14 residues long. V shed 4 bases and J shed 8 bases, with 21 bases lying between them. Germline loops: CDR1 DFQATT, CDR2 SNEGSKA (reference sequence). The CDR3 reads CSANTASEGLKQYF. The CDR3 DNA reads TGCAGTGCTAATACAGCGTCGGAGGGCCTCAAGCAGTACTTC.

The chain recombines TRBV27 with TRBJ2-3; D possibly corresponds to TRBD1 (7 bases). This CDR3 spans 16 amino acids. Trimming took 5 bases from V and 2 from J, leaving 17 bases between them. The germline gives CDR1 MNHEY, CDR2 SMNVEV (reference sequence). In nucleotides, the CDR3 is TGTGCCAGCAGTCTAGGAGGGACAGTCTACACAGATACGCAGTATTTT. Protein: CASSLGGTVYTDTQYF.

In its sample, this clonotype was seen a few times. This sequence joins TRBV6-1 and TRBJ2-5; D possibly corresponds to TRBD2 (6 bases). In germline, CDR1 is MNHNS, CDR2 SASEGT. This CDR3 is built from 16 residues. Trimming removed 6 bases at V and 4 bases at J, with 21 bases between. CDR3 sequence reads: CASRPTLGEERETQYF. In nucleotides, the CDR3 is TGTGCCAGCAGACCGACTTTGGGGGAGGAGCGAGAGACCCAGTACTTC.

This clonotype was seen at least ten times. The chain couples TRBV7-3 to TRBJ2-1; D perhaps matches TRBD2 (5 bases). Germline V gene data show CDR1 as SGHTA and CDR2 as FQGTGA. V lost 2 bases, J lost 0 bases, and 14 bases lay in between. The CDR3 extends over 17 amino acids. CDR3 in DNA: TGTGCCAGCAGCTTAGGGATCGGGGTAAGCTCCTACAATGAGCAGTTCTTC. This codes for CASSLGIGVSSYNEQFF. Looking up the rest from reference TRBV7-3 and TRBJ2-1 gives the full variable domain: GAGVSQTPSNKVTEKGKYVELRCDPISGHTALYWYRQSLGQGPEFLIYFQGTGAADDSGLPNDRFFAVRPEGSVSTLKIQRTERGDSAVYLCASSLGIGVSSYNEQFFGPGTRLTVL.

This clonotype was counted a few times. The chain carries TRBV27 and TRBJ2-7; D ambiguous. Germline assignment: CDR1 MNHEY and CDR2 SMNVEV (reference sequence). Trimming pared 3 bases from V and 3 bases from J, leaving 12 bases between. This CDR3 is 14 amino acids long. CDR3 amino acids: CASSLKLPNYEQYF. The DNA for the CDR3 is TGTGCCAGCAGTTTGAAGCTCCCCAACTACGAGCAGTACTTC.

This clonotype was observed many times. This sequence joins TRBV2 and TRBJ2-2, with D possibly being TRBD2 (5 bases). CDR3 length: 12 residues. Germline V lookup: CDR1 SNHLY, CDR2 FYNNEI. The V end was cut by 6 bases, the J end by 7 bases, with 9 bases between. The CDR3 region has the DNA TGTGCCAGCAGACTAGTATTCGGGGAGCTGTTTTTT. Encoded protein: CASRLVFGELFF.

This clonotype showed up many times. V gene TRBV28 combines with J gene TRBJ1-2; perhaps TRBD1 as D (6 bases). Germline V gene sequence: CDR1 MDHEN, CDR2 SYDVKM. CDR3 length equals 15 residues. The germline V and J ends were trimmed by 2 bases and 4 bases, with 14 bases remaining between them. CDR3 loop: CASSLGGHKSYGYTF. The DNA for the CDR3 is TGTGCCAGCAGTTTAGGGGGACACAAATCCTATGGCTACACCTTC.

The genes are TRBV28 and TRBJ1-3, with TRBD1 matching over 7 bases. The J segment lost 0 bases and the V segment lost 7 bases, leaving 6 bases of the junction unmatched. Germline V gene data show CDR1 as MDHEN and CDR2 as SYDVKM. The CDR3 is 15 residues long. CDR3 sequence reads: CASTLGQHSGNTIYF. DNA of the CDR3: TGTGCCAGCACCCTGGGACAGCACTCTGGAAACACCATATATTTT.

This clonotype was counted only a few times. The V gene is TRBV6-1, the J gene TRBJ1-1; 10 bases match TRBD1. Germline V gene sequence: CDR1 MNHNS, CDR2 SASEGT. J was trimmed by 4 bases and V by 7 bases; bases with no gene match: 9. The CDR3 is made up of 15 amino acids. CDR3 sequence: CASTLGQGLFTEAFF. Here the CDR3 DNA reads TGTGCCAGCACCCTGGGACAGGGGCTTTTCACTGAAGCTTTCTTT.

This clonotype was counted ten times or more. The CDR3: CATSRAGTSGRTHNEQFF. In DNA form, the CDR3 reads TGTGCCACCAGCAGAGCCGGGACTAGCGGGAGAACCCACAATGAGCAGTTCTTC. The rearrangement uses TRBV15 and TRBJ2-1, with 14 bases fitting TRBD2. The CDR3 contains 18 residues. Germline V gene data show CDR1 as LNHNV and CDR2 as YYDKDF (reference sequence). Losses at the gene ends were 1 base for V and 5 bases for J; bases not matched to a gene: 7.

This clonotype showed up many times. V and J are TRBV5-1 and TRBJ1-1; 9 bases agree with TRBD1. The CDR3 is 14 residues long. V was pared by 3 bases and J by 4 bases, with 4 bases of the junction left unmatched. The germline gives CDR1 SGHRS, CDR2 YFSETQ. CDR3 in amino acids: CASSSQGALTEAFF. CDR3 bases: TGCGCCAGCAGCTCACAGGGGGCTCTCACTGAAGCTTTCTTT.

Many counts were recorded for this clonotype. V usage is TRBV10-3 and J usage is TRBJ1-1; D unresolved. The germline CDR1 and CDR2 sequences are ENHRY and SYGVKD. V was pared by 4 bases and J by 1 base, with 16 bases between. The CDR3 length is 16 residues. The CDR3 loop is CAISAAGGPENTEAFF. For the CDR3, the DNA is TGTGCCATCAGTGCGGCGGGTGGGCCGGAGAACACTGAAGCTTTCTTT.